A single sample is the source of the 3 T cell receptor beta chains below, sequenced in a study of spatial heterogeneity in lung cancer. The time point was: sample taken at primary tumor resection. TCRdb independently ran MiXCR on the 5' RACE reads; one entry per CDR3 protein. The table records tens of thousands of distinct CDR3 sequences, roughly 6.5% of them present only once. The specimen comprised PBMCs, sampled at surgery. The receptors come from a female donor with early-stage non-small cell lung cancer.

This clonotype was detected many times. V usage is TRBV28 and J usage is TRBJ2-3, with 12 bases matching TRBD2. The length of the CDR3 is 17 residues. The V gene end was trimmed by 6 bases and the J gene end by 4 bases; junction bases not matched to a gene: 11. Per germline, CDR1 MDHEN and CDR2 SYDVKM. In DNA, the CDR3 is TGTGCCAGCAGGCCCCTAGCGGGAGGGCGGGCGGCAGATACGCAGTATTTT. Translating it yields CASRPLAGGRAADTQYF.

The chain recombines TRBV7-2 with TRBJ2-7, with TRBD1 identical over 8 bases. Germline V CDR1 and CDR2: SGHTA, FQGNSA. V shed 4 bases and J 2 bases; nucleotides not matched to a gene: 7. The CDR3 spans 15 residues. This CDR3 is CASSSPGQVTYEQYF. Here the CDR3 DNA reads TGTGCCAGCAGCTCGCCGGGACAGGTAACCTACGAGCAGTACTTC.

Many counts were recorded for this clonotype. The V gene is TRBV6-6, the J gene TRBJ1-5; D is ambiguous. The V end lost 5 bases, the J end lost 9 bases, and 11 bases lay between the germline ends. In germline, CDR1 is MNHNY, CDR2 SVGAGI (reference sequence). This CDR3 region has 12 residues. The CDR3 region is CASSPAMGPQHF. The DNA for the CDR3 is TGTGCCAGCAGTCCCGCGATGGGGCCCCAGCATTTT.